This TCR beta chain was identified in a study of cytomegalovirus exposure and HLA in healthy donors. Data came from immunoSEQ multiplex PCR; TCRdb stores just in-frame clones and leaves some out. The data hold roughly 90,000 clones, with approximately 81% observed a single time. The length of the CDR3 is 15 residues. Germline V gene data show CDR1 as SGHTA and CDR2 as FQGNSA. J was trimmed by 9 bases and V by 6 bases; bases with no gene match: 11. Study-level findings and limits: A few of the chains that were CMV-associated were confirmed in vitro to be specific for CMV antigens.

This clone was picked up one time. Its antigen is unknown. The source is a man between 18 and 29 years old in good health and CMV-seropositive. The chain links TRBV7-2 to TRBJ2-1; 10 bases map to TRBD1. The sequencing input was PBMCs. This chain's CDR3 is CASRRRTGGRGEQFF. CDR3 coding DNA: TGTGCCAGCAGACGCCGGACAGGGGGTCGTGGTGAGCAGTTCTTC.